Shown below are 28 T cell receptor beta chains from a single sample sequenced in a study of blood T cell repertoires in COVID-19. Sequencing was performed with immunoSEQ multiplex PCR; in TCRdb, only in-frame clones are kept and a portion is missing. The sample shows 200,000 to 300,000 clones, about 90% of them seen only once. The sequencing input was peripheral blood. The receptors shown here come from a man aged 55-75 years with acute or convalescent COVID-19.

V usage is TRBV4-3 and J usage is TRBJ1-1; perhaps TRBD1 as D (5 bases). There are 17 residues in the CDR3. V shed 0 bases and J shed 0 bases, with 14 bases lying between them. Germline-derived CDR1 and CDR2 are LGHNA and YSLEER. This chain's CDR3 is CASSQDNWGVMNTEAFF. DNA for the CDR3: TGCGCCAGCAGCCAAGATAATTGGGGGGTCATGAACACTGAAGCTTTCTTT.

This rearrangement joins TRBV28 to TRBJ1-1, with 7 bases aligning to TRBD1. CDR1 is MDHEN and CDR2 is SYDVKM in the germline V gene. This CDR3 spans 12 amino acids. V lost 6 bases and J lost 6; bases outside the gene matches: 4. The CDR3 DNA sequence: TGTGCCAGCAGACTTACAGGGGCTGAAGCTTTCTTT. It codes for CASRLTGAEAFF.

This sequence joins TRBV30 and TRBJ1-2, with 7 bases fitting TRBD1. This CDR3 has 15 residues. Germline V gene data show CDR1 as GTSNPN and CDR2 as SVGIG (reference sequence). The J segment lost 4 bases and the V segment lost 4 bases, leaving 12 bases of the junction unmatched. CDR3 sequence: CAWTPDRILSYGYTF. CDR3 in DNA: TGTGCCTGGACCCCGGACAGGATCCTGAGCTATGGCTACACCTTC.

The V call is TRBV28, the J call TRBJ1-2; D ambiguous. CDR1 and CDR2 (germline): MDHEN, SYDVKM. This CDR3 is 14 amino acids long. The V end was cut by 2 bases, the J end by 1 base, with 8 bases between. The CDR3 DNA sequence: TGTGCCAGCAGTTTAGGGAGTGGTAACTATGGCTACACCTTC. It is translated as CASSLGSGNYGYTF.

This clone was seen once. The CDR3 DNA reads as TGTGCCAGTAGTTCCGGACAGGGGAGGCAAGAGACCCAGTACTTC. Its protein is CASSSGQGRQETQYF. The gene calls are TRBV19 and TRBJ2-5; TRBD1 aligns across 9 bases. This CDR3 spans 15 amino acids. V trimming: 5 bases; J trimming: 2 bases; junction bases outside the gene matches: 6. The germline gives CDR1 LNHDA, CDR2 SQIVND (reference sequence).

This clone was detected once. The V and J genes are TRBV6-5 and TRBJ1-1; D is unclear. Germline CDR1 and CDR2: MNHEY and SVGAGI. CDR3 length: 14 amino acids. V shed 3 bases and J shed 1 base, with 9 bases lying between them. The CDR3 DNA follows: TGTGCCAGCAGTTATCGGGTGGGGAACACTGAAGCTTTCTTT. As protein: CASSYRVGNTEAFF.

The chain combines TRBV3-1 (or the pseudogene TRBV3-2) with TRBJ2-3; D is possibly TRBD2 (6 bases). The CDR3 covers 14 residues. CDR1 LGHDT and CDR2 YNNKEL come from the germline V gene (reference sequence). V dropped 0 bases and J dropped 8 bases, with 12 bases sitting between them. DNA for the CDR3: TGTGCCAGCAGCCAAGACCCGGGGGTGACTACGCAGTATTTT. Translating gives CASSQDPGVTTQYF.

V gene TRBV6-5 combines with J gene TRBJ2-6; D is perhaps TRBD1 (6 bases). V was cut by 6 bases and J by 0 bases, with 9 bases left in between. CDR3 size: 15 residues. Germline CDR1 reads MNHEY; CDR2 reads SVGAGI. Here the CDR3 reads CASSFRGSGANVLTF. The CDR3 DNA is TGTGCCAGCAGCTTCAGGGGCTCTGGGGCCAACGTCCTGACTTTC.

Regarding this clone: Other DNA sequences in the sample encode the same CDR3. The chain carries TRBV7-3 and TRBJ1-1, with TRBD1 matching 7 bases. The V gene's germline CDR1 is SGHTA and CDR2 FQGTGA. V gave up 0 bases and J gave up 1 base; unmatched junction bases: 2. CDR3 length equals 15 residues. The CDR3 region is CASSLTRDRNTEAFF. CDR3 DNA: TGTGCCAGCAGCTTAACGAGGGACAGGAACACTGAAGCTTTCTTT.

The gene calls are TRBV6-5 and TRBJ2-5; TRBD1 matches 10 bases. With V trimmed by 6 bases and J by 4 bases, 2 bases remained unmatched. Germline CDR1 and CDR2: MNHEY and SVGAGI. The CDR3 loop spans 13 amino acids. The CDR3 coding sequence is TGTGCCAGCAGCCGGACAGGGGGAGAGACCCAGTACTTC. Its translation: CASSRTGGETQYF.

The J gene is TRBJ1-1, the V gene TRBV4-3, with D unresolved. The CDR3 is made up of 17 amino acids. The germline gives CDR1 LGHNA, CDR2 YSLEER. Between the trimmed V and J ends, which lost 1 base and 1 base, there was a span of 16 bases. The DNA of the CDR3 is TGCGCCAGCAGCCAAGGTCGAGGGTGGGCTGCGAACACTGAAGCTTTCTTT. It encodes CASSQGRGWAANTEAFF.

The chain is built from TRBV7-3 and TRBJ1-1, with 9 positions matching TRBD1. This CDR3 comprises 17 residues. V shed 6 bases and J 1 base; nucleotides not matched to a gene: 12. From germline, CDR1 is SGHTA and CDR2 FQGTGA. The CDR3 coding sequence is TGTGCCAGCAGTCGGGGAACAGGGGGCTCTTGGAACACTGAAGCTTTCTTT. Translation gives CASSRGTGGSWNTEAFF.

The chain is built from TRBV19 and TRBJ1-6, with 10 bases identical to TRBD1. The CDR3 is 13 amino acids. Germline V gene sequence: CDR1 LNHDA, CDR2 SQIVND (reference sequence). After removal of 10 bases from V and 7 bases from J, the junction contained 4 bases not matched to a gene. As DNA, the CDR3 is TGTGCCACCCGGACAGGGGGGAATTCACCCCTCCACTTT. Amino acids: CATRTGGNSPLHF.

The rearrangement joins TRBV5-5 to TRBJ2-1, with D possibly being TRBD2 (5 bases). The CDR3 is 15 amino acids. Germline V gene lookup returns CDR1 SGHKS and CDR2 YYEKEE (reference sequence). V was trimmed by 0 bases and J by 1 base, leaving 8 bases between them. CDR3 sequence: CASSLVSGSYNEQFF. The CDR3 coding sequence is TGTGCCAGCAGCTTGGTCAGCGGTTCCTACAATGAGCAGTTCTTC.

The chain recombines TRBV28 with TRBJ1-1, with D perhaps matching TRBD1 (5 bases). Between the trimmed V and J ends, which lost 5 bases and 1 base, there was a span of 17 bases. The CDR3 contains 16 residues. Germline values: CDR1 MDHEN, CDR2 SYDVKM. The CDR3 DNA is TGTGCCAGCAGTCCCTTGTCGACAGTCGAGAACACTGAAGCTTTCTTT. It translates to CASSPLSTVENTEAFF.

The CDR3 DNA reads as TGTGCCAGCAGCTCCCGACTAGCGGGAGGGTACAATGAGCAGTTCTTC. This encodes CASSSRLAGGYNEQFF. This rearrangement joins TRBV4-2 to TRBJ2-1, with 14 nucleotides matching TRBD2. Germline CDR1 is LGHNA and CDR2 is YNFKEQ. The CDR3 covers 16 residues. The ends lost 5 bases at V and 4 bases at J; junction bases unmatched: 4.

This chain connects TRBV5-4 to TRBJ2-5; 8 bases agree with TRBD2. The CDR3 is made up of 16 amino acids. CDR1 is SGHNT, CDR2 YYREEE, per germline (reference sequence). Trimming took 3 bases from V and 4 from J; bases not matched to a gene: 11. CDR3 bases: TGTGCCAGCAGCTCCCGGGGGGGATTATGGTCAGAGACCCAGTACTTC. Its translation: CASSSRGGLWSETQYF.

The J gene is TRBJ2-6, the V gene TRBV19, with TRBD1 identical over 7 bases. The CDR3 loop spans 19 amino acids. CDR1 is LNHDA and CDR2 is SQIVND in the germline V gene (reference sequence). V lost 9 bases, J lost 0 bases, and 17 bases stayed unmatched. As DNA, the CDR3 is TGTGCCAGCCATTCCCCGACCGGGACAGAGGTCTCTGGGGCCAACGTCCTGACTTTC. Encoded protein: CASHSPTGTEVSGANVLTF.

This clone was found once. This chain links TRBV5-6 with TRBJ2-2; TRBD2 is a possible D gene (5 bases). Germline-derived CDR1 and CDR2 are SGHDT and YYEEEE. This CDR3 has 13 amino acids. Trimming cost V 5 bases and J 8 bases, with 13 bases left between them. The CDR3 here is CASRAGLRGELFF. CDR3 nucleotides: TGTGCCAGCAGGGCGGGCCTCAGAGGGGAGCTGTTTTTT. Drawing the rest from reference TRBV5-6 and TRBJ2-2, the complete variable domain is DAGVTQSPTHLIKTRGQQVTLRCSPKSGHDTVSWYQQALGQGPQFIFQYYEEEERQRGNFPDRFSGHQFPNYSSELNVNALLLGDSALYLCASRAGLRGELFFGEGSRLTVL.

This CDR3 reads CASSVVANSNTGELFF. CDR3 sequence (DNA): TGTGCCAGCAGCGTGGTAGCGAATTCGAACACCGGGGAGCTGTTTTTT. The chain combines TRBV5-5 with TRBJ2-2, with D possibly TRBD2 on 5 matching bases. Germline V CDR1 and CDR2: SGHKS, YYEKEE (reference sequence). Trimming removed 4 bases at V and 0 bases at J, with 13 bases between. This CDR3 has 16 amino acids.

The CDR3 protein is CASSLGTSGTSSTDTQYF. The CDR3, as DNA: TGCGCCAGCAGCTTGGGGACTAGCGGGACATCTAGCACAGATACGCAGTATTTT. The J gene is TRBJ2-3, the V gene TRBV5-1, with 12 bases matching TRBD2. V trimming: 0 bases; J trimming: 0 bases; junction bases outside the gene matches: 5. Looked up from germline, CDR1 is SGHRS and CDR2 is YFSETQ. The CDR3 has 18 residues. Full variable domain (missing parts from reference TRBV5-1 and TRBJ2-3): KAGVTQTPRYLIKTRGQQVTLSCSPISGHRSVSWYQQTPGQGLQFLFEYFSETQRNKGNFPGRFSGRQFSNSRSEMNVSTLELGDSALYLCASSLGTSGTSSTDTQYFGPGTRLTVL.

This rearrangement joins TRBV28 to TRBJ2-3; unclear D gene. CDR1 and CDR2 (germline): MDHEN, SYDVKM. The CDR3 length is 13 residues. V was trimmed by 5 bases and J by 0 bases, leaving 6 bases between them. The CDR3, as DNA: TGTGCCAGCAGTCAGTATAGCACAGATACGCAGTATTTT. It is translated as CASSQYSTDTQYF.

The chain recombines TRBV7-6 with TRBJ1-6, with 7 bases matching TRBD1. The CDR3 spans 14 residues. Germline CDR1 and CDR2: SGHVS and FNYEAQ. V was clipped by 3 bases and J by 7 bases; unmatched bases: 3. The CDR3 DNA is TGTGCCAGCAGCTTTCCGGGACAGAATTCACCCCTCCACTTT. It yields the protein CASSFPGQNSPLHF.

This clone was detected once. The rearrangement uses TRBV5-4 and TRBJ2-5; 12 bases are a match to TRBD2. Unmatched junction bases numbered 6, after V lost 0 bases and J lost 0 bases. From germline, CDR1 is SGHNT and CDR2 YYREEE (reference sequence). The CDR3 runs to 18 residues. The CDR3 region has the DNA TGTGCCAGCAGCTTGGCTAGCGGGAGGGCCTCGTACCAAGAGACCCAGTACTTC. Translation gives CASSLASGRASYQETQYF.

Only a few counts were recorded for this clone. CDR3 residues: CAWSATGGAPENTIYF. The DNA for the CDR3 is TGTGCCTGGAGTGCGACAGGGGGGGCTCCAGAAAACACCATATATTTT. The J gene is TRBJ1-3, the V gene TRBV30; 9 bases line up with TRBD1. The CDR3 totals 16 residues. The germline CDR1 and CDR2 sequences are GTSNPN and SVGIG (reference sequence). With 1 base clipped from V and 6 bases from J, the junction kept 10 bases outside the gene matches.

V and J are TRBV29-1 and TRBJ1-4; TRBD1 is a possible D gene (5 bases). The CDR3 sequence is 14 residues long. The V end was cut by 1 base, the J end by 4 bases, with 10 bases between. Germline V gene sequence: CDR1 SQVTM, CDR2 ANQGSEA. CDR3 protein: CSVEGATDNEKLFF. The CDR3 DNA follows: TGCAGCGTTGAAGGCGCGACAGATAATGAAAAACTGTTTTTT.

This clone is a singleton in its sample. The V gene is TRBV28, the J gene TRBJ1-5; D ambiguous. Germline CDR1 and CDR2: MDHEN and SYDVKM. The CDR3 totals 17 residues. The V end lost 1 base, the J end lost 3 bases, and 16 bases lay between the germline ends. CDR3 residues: CASSLSYEGRHNQPQHF. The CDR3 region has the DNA TGTGCCAGCAGTTTATCCTACGAGGGAAGACACAATCAGCCCCAGCATTTT.

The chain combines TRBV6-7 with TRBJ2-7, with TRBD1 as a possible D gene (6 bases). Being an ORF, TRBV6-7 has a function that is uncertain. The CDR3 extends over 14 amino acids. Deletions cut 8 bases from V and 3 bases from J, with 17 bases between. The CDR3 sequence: CASASQGLYYEQYF. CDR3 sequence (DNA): TGTGCCAGCGCCAGCCAGGGGCTTTACTACGAGCAGTACTTC.